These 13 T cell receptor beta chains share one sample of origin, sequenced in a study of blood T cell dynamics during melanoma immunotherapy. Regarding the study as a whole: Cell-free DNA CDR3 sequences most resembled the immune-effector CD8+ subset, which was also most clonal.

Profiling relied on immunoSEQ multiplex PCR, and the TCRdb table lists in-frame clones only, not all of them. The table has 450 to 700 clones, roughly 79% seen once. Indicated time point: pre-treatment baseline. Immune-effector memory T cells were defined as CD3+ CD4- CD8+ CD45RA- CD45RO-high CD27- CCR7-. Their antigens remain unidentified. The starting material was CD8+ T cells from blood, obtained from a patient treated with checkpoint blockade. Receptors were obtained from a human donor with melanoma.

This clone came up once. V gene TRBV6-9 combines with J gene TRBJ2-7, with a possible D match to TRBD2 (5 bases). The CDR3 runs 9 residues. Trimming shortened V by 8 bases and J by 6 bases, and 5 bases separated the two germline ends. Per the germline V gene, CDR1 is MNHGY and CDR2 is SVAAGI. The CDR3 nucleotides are TGTGCCAGCGGGAGCGAGCAGTACTTC. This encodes CASGSEQYF.

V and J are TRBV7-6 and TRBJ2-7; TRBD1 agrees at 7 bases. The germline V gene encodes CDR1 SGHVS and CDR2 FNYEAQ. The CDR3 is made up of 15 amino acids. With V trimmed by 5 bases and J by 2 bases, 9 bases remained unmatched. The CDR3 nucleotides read TGTGCCAGCAGCCCCGTGGGACAGCCCCCCTACGAGCAGTACTTC. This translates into CASSPVGQPPYEQYF.

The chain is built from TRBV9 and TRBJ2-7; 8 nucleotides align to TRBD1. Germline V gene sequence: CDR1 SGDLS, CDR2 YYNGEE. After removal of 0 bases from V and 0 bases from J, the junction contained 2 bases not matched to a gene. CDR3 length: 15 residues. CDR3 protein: CASSVGQGPSYEQYF. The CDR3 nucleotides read TGTGCCAGCAGCGTAGGACAGGGGCCCTCCTACGAGCAGTACTTC. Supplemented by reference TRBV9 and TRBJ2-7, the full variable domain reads DSGVTQTPKHLITATGQRVTLRCSPRSGDLSVYWYQQSLDQGLQFLIQYYNGEERAKGNILERFSAQQFPDLHSELNLSSLELGDSALYFCASSVGQGPSYEQYFGPGTRLTVT.

The CDR3 region is CASSHRGTEAFF. CDR3 coding DNA: TGTGCCAGCAGCCACCGCGGCACTGAAGCTTTCTTT. This chain joins TRBV7-9 and TRBJ1-1, with no clear D. In germline, CDR1 is SEHNR, CDR2 FQNEAQ (reference sequence). The CDR3 covers 12 residues. V shed 5 bases and J shed 4 bases, with 8 bases lying between them.

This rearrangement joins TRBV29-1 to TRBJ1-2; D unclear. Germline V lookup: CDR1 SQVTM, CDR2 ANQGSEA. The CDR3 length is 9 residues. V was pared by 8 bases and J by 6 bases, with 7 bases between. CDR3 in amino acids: CSLADGYTF. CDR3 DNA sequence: TGCAGCCTTGCGGATGGCTACACCTTC.

The CDR3 DNA sequence: TGTGCCAGTAGTATAGGGTTAGATACGCAGTATTTT. This gives the protein CASSIGLDTQYF. The chain employs TRBV19 and TRBJ2-3; D remains ambiguous. This CDR3 comprises 12 residues. V was trimmed by 1 base and J by 5 bases, leaving 4 bases between them. Germline loops: CDR1 LNHDA, CDR2 SQIVND (reference sequence).

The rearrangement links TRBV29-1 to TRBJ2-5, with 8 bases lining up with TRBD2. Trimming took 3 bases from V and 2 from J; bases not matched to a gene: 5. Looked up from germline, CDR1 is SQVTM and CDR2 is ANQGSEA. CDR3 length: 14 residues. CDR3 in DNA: TGCAGCGTTGACCCCCGGGGGGGACAAGAGACCCAGTACTTC. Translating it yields CSVDPRGGQETQYF. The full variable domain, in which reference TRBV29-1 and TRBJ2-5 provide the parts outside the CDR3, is SAVISQKPSRDICQRGTSLTIQCQVDSQVTMMFWYRQQPGQSLTLIATANQGSEATYESGFVIDKFPISRPNLTFSTLTVSNMSPEDSSIYLCSVDPRGGQETQYFGPGTRLLVL.

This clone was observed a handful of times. The CDR3 sequence is CASSNTGYQETQYF. CDR3 coding DNA: TGTGCCAGCAGCAATACAGGGTACCAAGAGACCCAGTACTTC. This chain uses TRBV21-1 with TRBJ2-5; the table's D call of TRBD1 was not tested on the DNA. TRBV21-1 is a recognized pseudogene. The CDR3 extends over 14 amino acids.

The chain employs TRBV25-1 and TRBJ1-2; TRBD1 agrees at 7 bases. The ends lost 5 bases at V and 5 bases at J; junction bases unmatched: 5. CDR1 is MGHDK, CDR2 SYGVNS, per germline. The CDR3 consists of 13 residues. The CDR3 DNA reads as TGTGCCAGCAGTCTGGGACAGACGTATGGCTACACCTTC. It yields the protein CASSLGQTYGYTF.

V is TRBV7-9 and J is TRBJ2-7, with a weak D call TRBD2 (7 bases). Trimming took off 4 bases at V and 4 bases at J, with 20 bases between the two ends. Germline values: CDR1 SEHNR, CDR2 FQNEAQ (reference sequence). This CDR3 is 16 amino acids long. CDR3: CASSSDWGAGTYEQYF. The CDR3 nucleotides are TGTGCCAGCAGCTCCGACTGGGGAGCGGGGACATACGAGCAGTACTTC.

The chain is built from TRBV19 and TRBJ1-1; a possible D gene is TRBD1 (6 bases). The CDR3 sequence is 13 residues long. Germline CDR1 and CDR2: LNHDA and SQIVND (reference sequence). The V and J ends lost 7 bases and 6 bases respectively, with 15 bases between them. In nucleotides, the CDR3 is TGTGCCAGTATGAACAGGGAAAGCCCTGAAGCTTTCTTT. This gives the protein CASMNRESPEAFF.

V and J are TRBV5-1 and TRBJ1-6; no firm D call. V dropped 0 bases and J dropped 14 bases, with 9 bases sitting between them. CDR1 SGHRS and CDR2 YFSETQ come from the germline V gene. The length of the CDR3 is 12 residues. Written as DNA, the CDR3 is TGCGCCAGCAGCTTGGACGGGGTATCCCTCCACTTT. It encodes CASSLDGVSLHF.

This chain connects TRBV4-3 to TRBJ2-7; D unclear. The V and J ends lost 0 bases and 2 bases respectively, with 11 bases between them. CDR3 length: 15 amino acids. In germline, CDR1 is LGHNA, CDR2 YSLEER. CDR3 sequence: CASSQDHHTAYEQYF. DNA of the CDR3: TGCGCCAGCAGCCAAGATCATCACACAGCCTACGAGCAGTACTTC.